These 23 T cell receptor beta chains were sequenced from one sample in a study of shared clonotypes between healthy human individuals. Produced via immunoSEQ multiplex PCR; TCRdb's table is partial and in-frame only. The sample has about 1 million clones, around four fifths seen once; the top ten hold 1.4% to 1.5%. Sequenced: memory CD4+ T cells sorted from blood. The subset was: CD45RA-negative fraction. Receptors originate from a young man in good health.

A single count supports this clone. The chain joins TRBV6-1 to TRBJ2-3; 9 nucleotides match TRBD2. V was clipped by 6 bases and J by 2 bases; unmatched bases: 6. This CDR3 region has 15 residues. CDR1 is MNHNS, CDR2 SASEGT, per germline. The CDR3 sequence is CASSLRLADTDTQYF. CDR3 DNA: TGTGCCAGCAGCCTCAGACTAGCGGACACAGATACGCAGTATTTT.

CDR3 nucleotide sequence: TGTGCCAGTAGTGCCAGACAGAAGAGCTCTGGAAACACCATATATTTT. This codes for CASSARQKSSGNTIYF. The V and J genes are TRBV19 and TRBJ1-3, with TRBD1 as a possible D gene (5 bases). There are 16 residues in the CDR3. CDR1 and CDR2 (germline): LNHDA, SQIVND (reference sequence). Trimming took off 5 bases at V and 0 bases at J, with 14 bases between the two ends. The whole variable domain, filled in from reference TRBV19 and TRBJ1-3, reads DGGITQSPKYLFRKEGQNVTLSCEQNLNHDAMYWYRQDPGQGLRLIYYSQIVNDFQKGDIAEGYSVSREKKESFPLTVTSAQKNPTAFYLCASSARQKSSGNTIYFGEGSWLTVV.

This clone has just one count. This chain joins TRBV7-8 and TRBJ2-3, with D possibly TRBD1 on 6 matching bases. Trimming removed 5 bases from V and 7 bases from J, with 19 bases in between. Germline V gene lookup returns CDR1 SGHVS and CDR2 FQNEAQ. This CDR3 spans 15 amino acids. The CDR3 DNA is TGTGCCAGCAGCCACTCGGGACCTCAGGGGTATACGCAGTATTTT. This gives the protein CASSHSGPQGYTQYF.

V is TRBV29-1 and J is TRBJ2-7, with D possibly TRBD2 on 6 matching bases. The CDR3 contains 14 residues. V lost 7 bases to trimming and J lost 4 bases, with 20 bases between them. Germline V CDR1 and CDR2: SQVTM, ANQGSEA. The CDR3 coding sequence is TGCAGCGCTGTACCGACTAGTATGAGGTACGAGCAGTACTTC. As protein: CSAVPTSMRYEQYF.

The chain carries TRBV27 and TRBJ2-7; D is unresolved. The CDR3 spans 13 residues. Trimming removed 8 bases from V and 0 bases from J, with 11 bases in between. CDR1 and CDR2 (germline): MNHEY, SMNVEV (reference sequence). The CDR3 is CASWQSGSYEQYF. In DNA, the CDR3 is TGTGCCAGCTGGCAGTCCGGCTCCTACGAGCAGTACTTC.

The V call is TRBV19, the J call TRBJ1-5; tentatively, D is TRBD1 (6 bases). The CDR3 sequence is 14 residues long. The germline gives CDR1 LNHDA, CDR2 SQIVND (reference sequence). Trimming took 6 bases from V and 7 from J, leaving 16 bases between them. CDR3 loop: CASSGGGPGQPQHF. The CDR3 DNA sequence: TGTGCCAGTAGCGGAGGGGGGCCGGGGCAGCCCCAGCATTTT.

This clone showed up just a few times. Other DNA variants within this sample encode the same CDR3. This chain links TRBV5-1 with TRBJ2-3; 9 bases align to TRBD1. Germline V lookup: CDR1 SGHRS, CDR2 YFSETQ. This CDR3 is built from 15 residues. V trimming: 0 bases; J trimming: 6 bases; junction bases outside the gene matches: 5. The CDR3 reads CASSLGTGVTDTQYF. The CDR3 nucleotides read TGCGCCAGCAGCTTGGGGACAGGGGTAACGGATACGCAGTATTTT.

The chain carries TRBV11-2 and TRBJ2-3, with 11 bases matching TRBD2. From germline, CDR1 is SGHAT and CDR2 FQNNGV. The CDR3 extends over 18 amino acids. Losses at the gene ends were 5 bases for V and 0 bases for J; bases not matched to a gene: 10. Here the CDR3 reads CASSPGASGGPSTDTQYF. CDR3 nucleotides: TGTGCCAGCAGCCCGGGGGCTAGCGGGGGGCCAAGCACAGATACGCAGTATTTT.

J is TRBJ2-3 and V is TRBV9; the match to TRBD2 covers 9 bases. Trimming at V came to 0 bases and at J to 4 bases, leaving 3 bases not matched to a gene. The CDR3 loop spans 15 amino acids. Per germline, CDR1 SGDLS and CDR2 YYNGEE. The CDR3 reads CASSVVSGGPDTQYF. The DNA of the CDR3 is TGTGCCAGCAGCGTAGTTAGCGGGGGACCAGATACGCAGTATTTT.

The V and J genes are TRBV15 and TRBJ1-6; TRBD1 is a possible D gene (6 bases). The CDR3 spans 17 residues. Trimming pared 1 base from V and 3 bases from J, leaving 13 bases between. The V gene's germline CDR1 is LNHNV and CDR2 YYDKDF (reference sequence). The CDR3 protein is CATSRAVRGHYNSPLHF. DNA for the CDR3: TGTGCCACCAGCAGAGCGGTACGGGGGCACTATAATTCACCCCTCCACTTT.

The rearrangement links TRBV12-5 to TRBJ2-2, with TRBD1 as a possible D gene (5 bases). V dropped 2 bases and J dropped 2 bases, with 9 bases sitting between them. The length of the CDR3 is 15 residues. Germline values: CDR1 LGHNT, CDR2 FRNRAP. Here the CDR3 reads CASGLRTLNTGELFF. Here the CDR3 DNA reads TGTGCTAGTGGTTTGAGGACACTAAACACCGGGGAGCTGTTTTTT. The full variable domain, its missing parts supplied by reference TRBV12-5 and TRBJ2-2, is DARVTQTPRHKVTEMGQEVTMRCQPILGHNTVFWYRQTMMQGLELLAYFRNRAPLDDSGMPKDRFSAEMPDATLATLKIQPSEPRDSAVYFCASGLRTLNTGELFFGEGSRLTVL.

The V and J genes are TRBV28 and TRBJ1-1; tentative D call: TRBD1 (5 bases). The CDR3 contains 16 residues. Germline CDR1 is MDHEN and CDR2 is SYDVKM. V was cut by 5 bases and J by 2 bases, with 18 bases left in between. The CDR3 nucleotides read TGTGCCAGCAGTCCCACCCGCAGGGCACTAAACACTGAAGCTTTCTTT. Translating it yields CASSPTRRALNTEAFF. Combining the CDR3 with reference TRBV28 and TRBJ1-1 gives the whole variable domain DVKVTQSSRYLVKRTGEKVFLECVQDMDHENMFWYRQDPGLGLRLIYFSYDVKMKEKGDIPEGYSVSREKKERFSLILESASTNQTSMYLCASSPTRRALNTEAFFGQGTRLTVV.

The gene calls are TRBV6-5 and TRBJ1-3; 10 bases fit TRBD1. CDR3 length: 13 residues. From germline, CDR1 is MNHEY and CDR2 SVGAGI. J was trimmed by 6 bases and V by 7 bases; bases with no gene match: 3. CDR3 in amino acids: CASKGQGENTIYF. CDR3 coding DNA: TGTGCCAGCAAAGGACAGGGGGAAAACACCATATATTTT.

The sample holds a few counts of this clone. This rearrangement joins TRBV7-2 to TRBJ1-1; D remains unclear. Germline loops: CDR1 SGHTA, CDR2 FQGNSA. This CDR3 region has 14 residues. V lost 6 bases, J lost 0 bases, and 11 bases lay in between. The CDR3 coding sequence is TGTGCCAGCAGGGAGGGATCGATGAACACTGAAGCTTTCTTT. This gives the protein CASREGSMNTEAFF. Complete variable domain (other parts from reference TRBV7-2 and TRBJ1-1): GAGVSQSPSNKVTEKGKDVELRCDPISGHTALYWYRQSLGQGLEFLIYFQGNSAPDKSGLPSDRFSAERTGGSVSTLTIQRTQQEDSAVYLCASREGSMNTEAFFGQGTRLTVV.

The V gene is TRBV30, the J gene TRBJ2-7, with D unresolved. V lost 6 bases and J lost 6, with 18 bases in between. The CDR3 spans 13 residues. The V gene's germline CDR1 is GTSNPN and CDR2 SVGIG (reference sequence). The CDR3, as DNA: TGTGCCTGTTCCATAAGTTTCCTCGGCGAGCAGTACTTC. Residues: CACSISFLGEQYF.

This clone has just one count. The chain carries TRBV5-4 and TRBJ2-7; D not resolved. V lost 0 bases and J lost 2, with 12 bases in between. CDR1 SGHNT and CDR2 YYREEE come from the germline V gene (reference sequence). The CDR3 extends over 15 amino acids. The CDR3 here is CASSLGGSMAYEQYF. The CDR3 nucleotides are TGTGCCAGCAGCTTGGGCGGATCCATGGCCTACGAGCAGTACTTC.

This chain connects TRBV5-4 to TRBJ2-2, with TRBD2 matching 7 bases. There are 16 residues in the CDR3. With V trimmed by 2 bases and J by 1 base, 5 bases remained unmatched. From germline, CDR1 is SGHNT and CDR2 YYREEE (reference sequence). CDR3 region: CASSLKGLVNTGELFF. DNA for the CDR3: TGTGCCAGCAGCTTAAAAGGACTAGTGAACACCGGGGAGCTGTTTTTT.

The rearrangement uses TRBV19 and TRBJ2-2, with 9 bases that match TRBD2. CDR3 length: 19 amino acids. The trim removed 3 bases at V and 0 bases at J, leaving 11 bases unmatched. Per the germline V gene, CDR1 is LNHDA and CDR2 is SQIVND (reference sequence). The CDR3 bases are TGTGCCAGTAGTATGAGTGTCATCAAGCGGGGGGCGAACACCGGGGAGCTGTTTTTT. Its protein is CASSMSVIKRGANTGELFF.

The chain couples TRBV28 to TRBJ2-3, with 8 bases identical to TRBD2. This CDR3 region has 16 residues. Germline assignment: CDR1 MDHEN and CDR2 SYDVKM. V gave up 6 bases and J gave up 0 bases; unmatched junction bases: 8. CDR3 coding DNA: TGTGCCAGCAGGGCGGGGGGAAGCTCTAGCACAGATACGCAGTATTTT. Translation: CASRAGGSSSTDTQYF. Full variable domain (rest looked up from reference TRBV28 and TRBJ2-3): DVKVTQSSRYLVKRTGEKVFLECVQDMDHENMFWYRQDPGLGLRLIYFSYDVKMKEKGDIPEGYSVSREKKERFSLILESASTNQTSMYLCASRAGGSSSTDTQYFGPGTRLTVL.

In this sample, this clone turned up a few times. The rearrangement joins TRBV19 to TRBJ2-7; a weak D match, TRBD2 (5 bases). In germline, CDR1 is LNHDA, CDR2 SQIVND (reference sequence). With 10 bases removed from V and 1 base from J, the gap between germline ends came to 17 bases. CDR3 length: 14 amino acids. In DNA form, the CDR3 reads TGTGCCATAGTTGGATGGGGAGCATCCTACGAGCAGTACTTC. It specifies CAIVGWGASYEQYF.

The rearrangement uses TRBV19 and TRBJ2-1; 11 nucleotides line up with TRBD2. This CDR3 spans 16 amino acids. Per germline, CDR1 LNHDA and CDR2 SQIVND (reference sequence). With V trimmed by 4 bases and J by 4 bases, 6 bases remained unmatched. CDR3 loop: CASSTKLAGAYNEQFF. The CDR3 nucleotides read TGTGCCAGTAGTACCAAACTAGCGGGAGCTTACAATGAGCAGTTCTTC.

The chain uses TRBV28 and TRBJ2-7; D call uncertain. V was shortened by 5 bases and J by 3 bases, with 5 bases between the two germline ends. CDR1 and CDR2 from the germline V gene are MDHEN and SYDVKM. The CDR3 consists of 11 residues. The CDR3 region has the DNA TGTGCCAGCAGTCCCTACTACGAGCAGTACTTC. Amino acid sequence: CASSPYYEQYF.

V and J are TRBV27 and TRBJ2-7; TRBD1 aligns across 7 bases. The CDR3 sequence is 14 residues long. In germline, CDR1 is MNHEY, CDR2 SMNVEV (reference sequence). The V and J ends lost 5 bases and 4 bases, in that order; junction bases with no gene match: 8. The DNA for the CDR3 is TGTGCCAGCAGTGGCTCAGGGGGTGGGTACGAGCAGTACTTC. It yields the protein CASSGSGGGYEQYF.